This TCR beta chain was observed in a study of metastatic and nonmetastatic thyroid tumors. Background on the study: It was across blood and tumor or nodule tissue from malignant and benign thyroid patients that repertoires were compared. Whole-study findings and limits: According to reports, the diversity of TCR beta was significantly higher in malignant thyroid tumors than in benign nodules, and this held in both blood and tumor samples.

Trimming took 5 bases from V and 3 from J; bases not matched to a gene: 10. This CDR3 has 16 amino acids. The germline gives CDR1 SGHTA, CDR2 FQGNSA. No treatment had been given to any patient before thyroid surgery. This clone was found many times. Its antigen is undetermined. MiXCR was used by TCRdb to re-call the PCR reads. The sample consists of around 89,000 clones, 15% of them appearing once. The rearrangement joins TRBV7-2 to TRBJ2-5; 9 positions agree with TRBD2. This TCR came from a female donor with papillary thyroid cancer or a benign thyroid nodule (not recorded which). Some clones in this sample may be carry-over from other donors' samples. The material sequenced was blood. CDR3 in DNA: TGTGCCAGCAGCATCATAGCGGGGGTCCTCGAAGAGACCCAGTACTTC. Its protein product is CASSIIAGVLEETQYF.